The 11 T cell receptor beta chains reported below all come from one sample, sequenced in a study of OX40 agonist ivuxolimab in advanced cancers. Assay: immunoSEQ multiplex PCR; the TCRdb copy retains only in-frame clones and omits some. The sample includes about 100,000 clones, around nine tenths of them seen just once. The sample was CD4+ or CD8+ T cells sorted from blood, taken in a trial of the OX40 agonist ivuxolimab. The receptors shown here come from an adult with an advanced solid tumor such as melanoma, head and neck, liver or kidney cancer.

The V call is TRBV28, the J call TRBJ2-7, with D perhaps being TRBD1 or TRBD2 (5 bases each). Germline CDR1 is MDHEN and CDR2 is SYDVKM. The CDR3 extends over 14 amino acids. V was trimmed by 5 bases and J by 0 bases, leaving 11 bases between them. In DNA form, the CDR3 reads TGTGCCAGCAGTCCCGGGACGGTCTCCTACGAGCAGTACTTC. Residues: CASSPGTVSYEQYF. The whole variable domain, remainder taken from reference TRBV28 and TRBJ2-7, is DVKVTQSSRYLVKRTGEKVFLECVQDMDHENMFWYRQDPGLGLRLIYFSYDVKMKEKGDIPEGYSVSREKKERFSLILESASTNQTSMYLCASSPGTVSYEQYFGPGTRLTVT.

The chain recombines TRBV30 with TRBJ1-2; TRBD1 is a possible D gene (6 bases). The CDR3 is made up of 13 amino acids. Trimming removed 3 bases at V and 8 bases at J, with 16 bases between. CDR1 GTSNPN and CDR2 SVGIG come from the germline V gene (reference sequence). The CDR3 bases are TGTGCCTGGAGGGGCTACAGGGTCGGCGGCTACACCTTC. It specifies CAWRGYRVGGYTF.

The rearrangement links TRBV11-2 to TRBJ1-1; D is possibly TRBD1 (5 bases). Germline CDR1 and CDR2: SGHAT and FQNNGV. The length of the CDR3 is 15 residues. The V end was cut by 4 bases, the J end by 1 base, with 13 bases between. This CDR3 is CASSYQGVANTEAFF. The CDR3 DNA reads TGTGCCAGCAGCTACCAGGGAGTCGCGAACACTGAAGCTTTCTTT. Full variable domain (missing parts from reference TRBV11-2 and TRBJ1-1): EAGVAQSPRYKIIEKRQSVAFWCNPISGHATLYWYQQILGQGPKLLIQFQNNGVVDDSQLPKDRFSAERLKGVDSTLKIQPAKLEDSAVYLCASSYQGVANTEAFFGQGTRLTVV.

The chain has TRBV29-1 and TRBJ2-7; 8 nucleotides match TRBD1. The V segment lost 3 bases and the J segment 7 bases; nucleotides outside the gene matches: 14. Germline lookup yields CDR1 SQVTM and CDR2 ANQGSEA. The length of the CDR3 is 15 residues. This chain's CDR3 is CSVERDRRGSGEQYF. The CDR3 coding sequence is TGCAGCGTTGAGAGGGACAGGCGGGGAAGTGGGGAGCAGTACTTC.

The chain recombines TRBV30 with TRBJ1-1; D possibly corresponds to TRBD1 (6 bases). CDR3 length equals 13 residues. CDR1 is GTSNPN, CDR2 SVGIG, per germline (reference sequence). Trimming left V 5 bases short and J 4 bases short, with 14 bases between. The CDR3 nucleotides are TGTGCCTGGGAGCGGGGGGGCGGCACTGAAGCTTTCTTT. Its protein product is CAWERGGGTEAFF. The full variable domain, with the rest looked up from reference TRBV30 and TRBJ1-1, is SQTIHQWPATLVQPVGSPLSLECTVEGTSNPNLYWYRQAAGRGLQLLFYSVGIGQISSEVPQNLSASRPQDRQFILSSKKLLLSDSGFYLCAWERGGGTEAFFGQGTRLTVV.

This chain links TRBV18 with TRBJ1-4; the D gene is possibly TRBD1 (5 bases). The CDR3 is 14 residues long. Germline assignment: CDR1 KGHSH and CDR2 LQKENI. Trimming left V 5 bases short and J 7 bases short, with 14 bases between. The CDR3 loop reads CASSKGAGTEKLFF. The CDR3 region has the DNA TGTGCCAGCTCAAAAGGGGCCGGGACTGAAAAACTGTTTTTT.

The V and J genes are TRBV18 and TRBJ2-5, with a weak D call TRBD1 (5 bases). From germline, CDR1 is KGHSH and CDR2 LQKENI. V was shortened by 1 base and J by 5 bases, with 14 bases between the two germline ends. This CDR3 has 15 amino acids. CDR3 residues: CASSPRQGKGETQYF. Here the CDR3 DNA reads TGTGCCAGCTCACCACGGCAGGGAAAAGGGGAGACCCAGTACTTC.

The chain couples TRBV6-1 to TRBJ1-1; D call uncertain. CDR3 length: 14 amino acids. Germline CDR1 MNHNS, CDR2 SASEGT. The ends were cut back, 6 bases at V and 0 bases at J, with 11 bases in the middle. Here the CDR3 DNA reads TGTGCCAGCAGATTGAAGACGGTGAACACTGAAGCTTTCTTT. It encodes CASRLKTVNTEAFF.

The rearrangement joins TRBV27 to TRBJ2-5; D could derive from TRBD1 or TRBD2 (7 bases each). In germline, CDR1 is MNHEY, CDR2 SMNVEV (reference sequence). Trimming took 8 bases from V and 4 from J, leaving 20 bases between them. The CDR3 loop spans 15 amino acids. CDR3 sequence reads: CASAEVIRGGETQYF. For the CDR3, the DNA is TGTGCCAGCGCAGAAGTTATCAGGGGGGGAGAGACCCAGTACTTC.

This clone was seen more than once but under ten times. The chain uses TRBV2 and TRBJ2-1; D remains ambiguous. The CDR3 loop spans 15 amino acids. V lost 6 bases to trimming and J lost 5 bases, with 17 bases between them. Germline CDR1 and CDR2: SNHLY and FYNNEI. The CDR3, as DNA: TGTGCCAGCAGCCGAGCCATGGGCCGGAACAATGAGCAGTTCTTC. Its protein is CASSRAMGRNNEQFF.

V usage is TRBV4-3 and J usage is TRBJ2-7; D is ambiguous. V lost 3 bases, J lost 5 bases, and 8 bases lay in between. CDR3 length equals 12 residues. From germline, CDR1 is LGHNA and CDR2 YSLEER. This chain's CDR3 is CASSQHGNEQYF. CDR3 DNA: TGCGCCAGCAGCCAGCACGGAAACGAGCAGTACTTC.